A single sample gave rise to the 17 T cell receptor beta chains below, sequenced in a study of cytomegalovirus exposure and HLA in healthy donors. The PCR contained 60 Vbeta and 13 Jbeta primers. The method was immunoSEQ multiplex PCR; TCRdb's version includes in-frame clones alone and lacks a portion of them. Of roughly 190,000 clones listed, over 70% are singletons. Source material: PBMCs. The receptors were gathered from a woman younger than 45 in good health and CMV-seropositive.

The chain is built from TRBV7-2 and TRBJ2-1; TRBD2 is a possible D gene (6 bases). The CDR3 sequence is 11 residues long. V lost 5 bases to trimming and J lost 13 bases, with 12 bases between them. Per germline, CDR1 SGHTA and CDR2 FQGNSA. The CDR3 DNA reads as TGTGCCAGCAGCGGGGGGTCTAAACAGTTCTTC. This codes for CASSGGSKQFF. Together with reference TRBV7-2 and TRBJ2-1, the CDR3 gives the full variable domain: GAGVSQSPSNKVTEKGKDVELRCDPISGHTALYWYRQSLGQGLEFLIYFQGNSAPDKSGLPSDRFSAERTGGSVSTLTIQRTQQEDSAVYLCASSGGSKQFFGPGTRLTVL.

The J gene is TRBJ2-7, the V gene TRBV6-5; possible D gene TRBD2, 6 bases. Germline CDR1 MNHEY, CDR2 SVGAGI. V lost 2 bases to trimming and J lost 0 bases, with 8 bases between them. The CDR3 length is 14 residues. The CDR3 spells CASSYGEDSYEQYF. The DNA of the CDR3 is TGTGCCAGCAGTTACGGGGAGGACTCCTACGAGCAGTACTTC.

CDR3 bases: TGTGCCAGCAGTGACCCCCGGGGGGCCTACGAGCAGTACTTC. As protein: CASSDPRGAYEQYF. The chain joins TRBV27 to TRBJ2-7, with 7 bases lining up with TRBD2. The CDR3 extends over 14 amino acids. The germline gives CDR1 MNHEY, CDR2 SMNVEV (reference sequence). V lost 5 bases, J lost 2 bases, and 6 bases stayed unmatched.

The V gene is TRBV5-5, the J gene TRBJ1-4, with 10 bases fitting TRBD1. The ends lost 4 bases at V and 4 bases at J; junction bases unmatched: 7. Germline CDR1 reads SGHKS; CDR2 reads YYEKEE (reference sequence). This CDR3 is 16 amino acids long. CDR3 DNA: TGTGCCAGCAGCAAGATGACAGGGGGCATTAATGAAAAACTGTTTTTT. It is translated as CASSKMTGGINEKLFF.

The chain couples TRBV19 to TRBJ2-7, with a tentative D call TRBD1 (7 bases). The germline V gene encodes CDR1 LNHDA and CDR2 SQIVND (reference sequence). This CDR3 region has 15 residues. V lost 5 bases and J 1 base, leaving 15 bases between the germline ends. This CDR3 is CASSVTTGRSYEQYF. The CDR3 nucleotides read TGTGCCAGTAGTGTCACGACAGGGAGGTCCTACGAGCAGTACTTC.

This clone was detected only once. This sequence joins TRBV7-8 and TRBJ2-1, with 10 bases fitting TRBD2. Germline CDR1 SGHVS, CDR2 FQNEAQ. CDR3 length: 16 amino acids. V was clipped by 1 base and J by 1 base; unmatched bases: 1. The CDR3 loop reads CASSLVAGGSYNEQFF. Here the CDR3 DNA reads TGTGCCAGCAGCTTAGTAGCGGGGGGATCCTACAATGAGCAGTTCTTC.

This chain uses TRBV15 with TRBJ1-3; 7 bases are a match to TRBD1. This CDR3 comprises 15 residues. CDR1 and CDR2 (germline): LNHNV, YYDKDF (reference sequence). The V and J ends lost 8 bases and 4 bases, in that order; junction bases with no gene match: 11. The CDR3 is CATGEDRSLGNTIYF. Written as DNA, the CDR3 is TGTGCCACCGGGGAGGACAGGTCCCTCGGAAACACCATATATTTT.

J is TRBJ1-4 and V is TRBV7-9; D remains ambiguous. Germline lookup yields CDR1 SEHNR and CDR2 FQNEAQ (reference sequence). This CDR3 is built from 16 residues. The V and J ends lost 1 base and 2 bases respectively, with 11 bases between them. The CDR3 DNA reads as TGTGCCAGCAGCTTAGTGGCCGATCCTACTAATGAAAAACTGTTTTTT. It yields the protein CASSLVADPTNEKLFF. Full variable domain (rest looked up from reference TRBV7-9 and TRBJ1-4): DTGVSQNPRHKITKRGQNVTFRCDPISEHNRLYWYRQTLGQGPEFLTYFQNEAQLEKSRLLSDRFSAERPKGSFSTLEIQRTEQGDSAMYLCASSLVADPTNEKLFFGSGTQLSVL.

V is TRBV6-1 and J is TRBJ1-2; perhaps TRBD1 as D (6 bases). V was pared by 2 bases and J by 8 bases, with 18 bases between. Germline V gene data show CDR1 as MNHNS and CDR2 as SASEGT. This CDR3 spans 15 amino acids. The DNA of the CDR3 is TGTGCCAGCAGTGAATTCGGTCAGGGGCCGAGCGGCTACACCTTC. Translating gives CASSEFGQGPSGYTF.

The chain carries TRBV28 and TRBJ2-7, with 8 bases identical to TRBD1. The CDR3 loop spans 14 amino acids. V shed 4 bases, J shed 4 bases, and the junction held 6 bases outside the gene matches. The V gene's germline CDR1 is MDHEN and CDR2 SYDVKM. CDR3 coding DNA: TGTGCCAGCAGTTCAGGACAGGGCCCATACGAGCAGTACTTC. As protein: CASSSGQGPYEQYF.

The chain links TRBV9 to TRBJ1-4, with unresolved D. This CDR3 has 12 amino acids. The V end was cut by 0 bases, the J end by 8 bases, with 5 bases between. CDR1 is SGDLS, CDR2 YYNGEE, per germline. The CDR3 sequence is CASSVGEEKLFF. Here the CDR3 DNA reads TGTGCCAGCAGCGTAGGAGAAGAAAAACTGTTTTTT.

The chain employs TRBV6-1 and TRBJ1-5; TRBD1 is a possible D gene (6 bases). Trimming took 2 bases from V and 7 from J, leaving 9 bases between them. The CDR3 runs to 13 residues. The germline gives CDR1 MNHNS, CDR2 SASEGT. In nucleotides, the CDR3 is TGTGCCAGCAGTGAAAGGGGGGGACAGCCCCAGCATTTT. Translating it yields CASSERGGQPQHF.

The chain recombines TRBV7-2 with TRBJ1-1; D might be TRBD1 (6 bases). The CDR3 runs to 13 residues. From germline, CDR1 is SGHTA and CDR2 FQGNSA. CDR3 bases: TGTTTCTCAGCTACAGGGCGGCAAACTGAAGCTTTCTTT. This translates into CFSATGRQTEAFF.

This clone was seen a few times. The chain couples TRBV2 to TRBJ1-5; a weak D match, TRBD1 (5 bases). The CDR3 is made up of 14 amino acids. V was pared by 2 bases and J by 6 bases, with 11 bases between. CDR1 and CDR2 from the germline V gene are SNHLY and FYNNEI. The CDR3 region has the DNA TGTGCCAGCAGTGAAATAGGACAACTTCAGCCCCAGCATTTT. It specifies CASSEIGQLQPQHF.

The chain is built from TRBV28 and TRBJ1-2, with a weak D call TRBD1 (5 bases). The germline V and J ends were trimmed by 3 bases and 10 bases, with 21 bases remaining between them. CDR3 size: 15 residues. From germline, CDR1 is MDHEN and CDR2 SYDVKM. The CDR3, as DNA: TGTGCCAGCAGTTTTCTCTTGGGGCTAAACTACAACTACACCTTC. It encodes CASSFLLGLNYNYTF.

The chain recombines TRBV5-4 with TRBJ2-5; 8 bases agree with TRBD1. The CDR3 covers 15 residues. Unmatched junction bases numbered 7, after V lost 3 bases and J lost 3 bases. The germline gives CDR1 SGHNT, CDR2 YYREEE (reference sequence). DNA of the CDR3: TGTGCCAGCAGCTCTTCAGGGGGCGCGAAAGAGACCCAGTACTTC. It yields the protein CASSSSGGAKETQYF.

The chain combines TRBV7-9 with TRBJ1-1, with D possibly TRBD1 on 5 matching bases. The CDR3 contains 16 residues. Deletions cut 11 bases from V and 0 bases from J, with 22 bases between. Germline CDR1 SEHNR, CDR2 FQNEAQ (reference sequence). The CDR3 sequence: CASGGIGLLMNTEAFF. The CDR3 DNA reads TGTGCCTCCGGGGGGATTGGGCTCCTCATGAACACTGAAGCTTTCTTT.